The present T cell receptor beta chain was sequenced within a study of cytomegalovirus exposure and HLA in healthy donors. Looking at the study overall: Caucasian-associated ancestry cluster membership applied to around 76% of 300 to 450 genotyped donors.

This PCR relied on a set of 60 Vbeta primers and 13 Jbeta primers. Authors' methods: The authors later counted 65 million to 80 million unique TCR beta chains, about 11 million of them shared. Using immunoSEQ multiplex PCR, the repertoire was profiled, and TCRdb retains in-frame clones only, with some absent. V and J calls and clone size are those listed in that table; D and trimming were worked out from the DNA. The repertoire holds about 94,000 clones, 70% to 85% seen once, with about a tenth in the top ten. V lost 5 bases and J lost 0, with 13 bases in between. The CDR3 spans 15 residues. The germline V gene encodes CDR1 SEHNR and CDR2 FQNEAQ (reference sequence). This clone appeared a few times.

The rearrangement joins TRBV7-9 to TRBJ1-2, with unresolved D. The receptor was isolated from a human donor in good health. The sample taken for sequencing was PBMCs. This chain's CDR3 is CASSPVEVANYGYTF. In DNA form, the CDR3 reads TGTGCCAGCAGCCCAGTGGAGGTAGCTAACTATGGCTACACCTTC.